This is a list of T cell receptor beta chains from one sample in a study of blood T cell repertoires in COVID-19. Clones were read by immunoSEQ multiplex PCR, and TCRdb kept only the in-frame ones, dropping some. In the table there are about 140,000 clones, around 81% of which are singletons. The sequenced material came from peripheral blood. These receptors all come from a human donor in a cohort sampled during active COVID-19. CDR3s include the opening cysteine and the closing phenylalanine or tryptophan. Fields, in order: V gene, J gene, CDR3 protein.

TRBV11-3	TRBJ2-1	CASSLGPETSDEQFF
TRBV6-2/TRBV6-3	TRBJ2-7	CASSPGLAGAVYEQYF
TRBV19	TRBJ2-1	CASSARVVGGEQFF
TRBV18	TRBJ2-7	CASSLEIGQVNEQYF
TRBV13	TRBJ2-7	CASSSRGYWGYEQYF
TRBV19	TRBJ2-3	CASNTPGQIRDTQYF
TRBV10-3	TRBJ2-1	CAISEGLEQFF
TRBV29-1	TRBJ2-7	CSVGGGQGIPSYEQYF
TRBV11-2	TRBJ2-7	CASSLEQARTYEQYF
TRBV9	TRBJ2-5	CASSPGQQETQYF
TRBV5-4	TRBJ1-1	CASSLGTPKWIF
TRBV9	TRBJ2-1	CASSVDLVYNEQFF
TRBV9	TRBJ2-3	CASNGGTDTQYF
TRBV4-2	TRBJ2-3	CASSQATGRGPDTQYF
TRBV29-1	TRBJ1-4	CSVVLQPGNNEKLFF
TRBV7-9	TRBJ2-7	CASSPPSRSNEQYF
TRBV3-1/TRBV3-2	TRBJ2-5	CASSQLLETQYF
TRBV19	TRBJ2-7	CASSIDSISNYEQYF
TRBV5-1	TRBJ2-3	CASTNGDYTDTQYF
TRBV28	TRBJ2-7	CASSFFSLAGSYEQYF
TRBV5-1	TRBJ2-7	CASSSHWTGSSYEQYF
TRBV28	TRBJ1-2	CASSWRRGGYGYTF
TRBV28	TRBJ2-1	CASRGGMVDEQFF
TRBV28	TRBJ2-2	CASSLLRLTGSDTGELFF
TRBV2	TRBJ2-5	CASSELQLAGVETQYF
TRBV28	TRBJ2-7	CASSRPLSYEQYF
TRBV7-3	TRBJ2-1	CASSQGTSGYNEQFF
TRBV28	TRBJ2-7	CASSLKWQVAYEQYF
TRBV6-2/TRBV6-3	TRBJ2-7	CASSSPGQGSYEQYF
TRBV7-2	TRBJ1-2	CASAFRAGDSGYTF
TRBV5-1	TRBJ2-1	CASSIGLAGGDEQFF
TRBV18	TRBJ1-1	CASSPREGVEAFF
TRBV7-3	TRBJ2-5	CASSPGGLGETQYF
TRBV19	TRBJ2-3	CASSPTGEGDTQYF
TRBV4-3	TRBJ2-5	CASSQEGLAGGRETQYF
TRBV10-3	TRBJ2-7	CAISESTGNPNPYEQYF
TRBV28	TRBJ2-1	CASSSTGTSGGNEQFF
TRBV27	TRBJ2-7	CASRSQGAPDEQYF
TRBV13	TRBJ2-7	CASSRTSNSHEQYF
TRBV14	TRBJ2-5	CASSQVRSVKETQYF
TRBV29-1	TRBJ2-1	CSVVGGNGVNEQFF
TRBV28	TRBJ2-1	CASSPQTGSSYNEQFF
TRBV19	TRBJ1-3	CASSIGGDTGNTIYF
TRBV5-4	TRBJ1-2	CASSLGQGRVYGYTF
TRBV5-1	TRBJ1-1	CASSLIQGYTEAFF